The next 30 T cell receptor beta chains were all read from a single sample in a study of regulatory T cells in long-lasting Graves disease. The time point here: newly diagnosed GD, antithyroid drugs for less than 3 months. RNA isolated from PBMCs was used to make the TCR library. Construction of the TCR beta libraries employed iRepertoire HTBI primers in conjunction with Arm-PCR of CDR3 regions. In TCRdb, the multiplex PCR reads were re-called with MiXCR into one record per CDR3 protein. Of 350,000 to 450,000 distinct CDR3 sequences in the sample, roughly a sixth were seen once. This sample also appeared in a second study, on T cells in Graves' hyperthyroidism and ophthalmopathy.

Specimen: peripheral blood mononuclear cells (PBMCs), collected at new diagnosis, from a patient treated with antithyroid drugs. The receptor source for this set is a man between 40 and 49 years old with Graves disease.

This clonotype was detected only a few times. The chain uses TRBV20-1 and TRBJ1-2, with D hard to call. The length of the CDR3 is 12 residues. Germline lookup yields CDR1 DFQATT and CDR2 SNEGSKA (reference sequence). The V and J ends lost 1 base and 2 bases respectively, with 5 bases between them. Written as DNA, the CDR3 is TGCAGTGCTAGAGTGAGGAACTATGGCTACACCTTC. This encodes CSARVRNYGYTF.

This clonotype was seen repeatedly, ten times or more. The gene calls are TRBV5-1 and TRBJ2-3, with TRBD2 as a possible D gene (7 bases). There are 15 residues in the CDR3. The V end lost 1 base, the J end lost 1 base, and 10 bases lay between the germline ends. Germline assignment: CDR1 SGHRS and CDR2 YFSETQ. DNA of the CDR3: TGCGCCAGCAGCTTGATCGGGGGGCGCACAGATACGCAGTATTTT. Translation: CASSLIGGRTDTQYF.

This clonotype has a count of ten or more. The chain combines TRBV20-1 with TRBJ2-7; either TRBD1 or TRBD2 may supply D (5 bases each). This CDR3 is built from 14 residues. Trimming took 3 bases from V and 3 from J, leaving 15 bases between them. The germline V gene encodes CDR1 DFQATT and CDR2 SNEGSKA (reference sequence). The CDR3 is CSARGTASRYEQYF. The CDR3 region has the DNA TGCAGTGCTAGGGGGACCGCCTCACGCTACGAGCAGTACTTC.

In its sample, this clonotype was seen many times. The junction differs from germline at one of its ends, possibly a read error. The V and J genes are TRBV5-1 and TRBJ1-5; D is unclear. The CDR3 has 13 amino acids. Germline CDR1 reads SGHRS; CDR2 reads YFSETQ. The CDR3 DNA sequence: TGTGCCAGCAGCTTGGGTGTCAATCAGCCCCAGCATTTT. Residues: CASSLGVNQPQHF.

This clonotype showed up many times. V is TRBV6-1 and J is TRBJ2-5, with a possible D match to TRBD1 (5 bases). The ends were cut back, 6 bases at V and 4 bases at J, with 18 bases in the middle. Germline values: CDR1 MNHNS, CDR2 SASEGT. The CDR3 has 15 amino acids. CDR3 in amino acids: CASSPGHGPGETQYF. CDR3 DNA: TGTGCCAGCAGCCCCGGACACGGCCCCGGAGAGACCCAGTACTTC.

The sample holds a few counts of this clonotype. V gene TRBV6-2 or TRBV6-3 combines with J gene TRBJ2-1; D gene unclear. The CDR3 covers 16 residues. Germline V CDR1 and CDR2: MNHEY, SVGEGT. The V end lost 7 bases, the J end lost 8 bases, and 24 bases lay between the germline ends. As DNA, the CDR3 is TGTGCCAGCACTGGCCCACGGACGAGGCTAGTCTATGAGCAGTTCTTC. It is translated as CASTGPRTRLVYEQFF.

The chain is built from TRBV20-1 and TRBJ2-4; TRBD2 aligns across 9 bases. Judging by the DNA end, TRBJ2-5 fits better; the J call may be wrong. CDR3 size: 14 residues. Germline V gives CDR1 DFQATT, CDR2 SNEGSKA (reference sequence). CDR3 DNA sequence: TGCAGTGCTAGGACGGCTAGCGGGGTGGAGACCCAGTACTTC. This codes for CSARTASGVETQYF.

The chain joins TRBV20-1 to TRBJ2-5; 8 positions match TRBD1. CDR1 is DFQATT and CDR2 is SNEGSKA in the germline V gene (reference sequence). With V trimmed by 1 base and J by 4 bases, 5 bases remained unmatched. The CDR3 runs 14 residues. Here the CDR3 DNA reads TGCAGTGCTAGAGTGCCAGGGGGCCGAGAGACCCAGTACTTC. Amino acids: CSARVPGGRETQYF.

This clonotype was recorded at least ten times. The chain recombines TRBV30 with TRBJ1-5; no definite D call. This CDR3 is built from 15 residues. Trimming stripped 0 bases from V and 3 bases from J, with 12 bases between. The V gene's germline CDR1 is GTSNPN and CDR2 SVGIG (reference sequence). CDR3 protein: CAWSVGWQPNQPQHF. The CDR3 nucleotides are TGTGCCTGGAGTGTAGGCTGGCAGCCCAATCAGCCCCAGCATTTT.

This clonotype appeared many times. The chain recombines TRBV24-1 with TRBJ2-2; D unclear. This CDR3 comprises 13 residues. Germline loops: CDR1 KGHDR, CDR2 SFDVKD. With 5 bases removed from V and 0 bases from J, the gap between germline ends came to 3 bases. Here the CDR3 DNA reads TGTGCCACCAGTGGGGCGAACACCGGGGAGCTGTTTTTT. This codes for CATSGANTGELFF.

This clonotype was recorded many times. The genes are TRBV5-1 and TRBJ2-1; 9 bases agree with TRBD2. The CDR3 contains 15 residues. CDR1 and CDR2 from the germline V gene are SGHRS and YFSETQ. Trimming removed 4 bases from V and 4 bases from J; junction bases left unmatched: 6. The CDR3 coding sequence is TGCGCCAGCAGCGGAACTAGCGGGCCATACAATGAGCAGTTCTTC. Protein sequence: CASSGTSGPYNEQFF.

The chain uses TRBV20-1 and TRBJ1-6; D gene ambiguous. The CDR3 covers 14 residues. The V and J ends lost 2 bases and 0 bases respectively, with 5 bases between them. Germline CDR1 is DFQATT and CDR2 is SNEGSKA (reference sequence). CDR3 bases: TGCAGTGCTAGACGGAGCTCCTATAATTCACCCCTCCACTTT. It translates to CSARRSSYNSPLHF.

This clonotype was found a few times. The rearrangement links TRBV4-3 to TRBJ1-6, with D hard to call. The CDR3 runs to 17 residues. Germline CDR1 and CDR2: LGHNA and YSLEER. V dropped 0 bases and J dropped 6 bases, with 15 bases sitting between them. The chain's CDR3 is CASSQDASRLGNSPLHF. The CDR3 bases are TGCGCCAGCAGCCAAGATGCCAGTCGGCTAGGTAATTCACCCCTCCACTTT.

This clonotype has more than one count but fewer than ten. J is TRBJ2-3 and V is TRBV7-9, with D perhaps TRBD2 (6 bases). V lost 1 base, J lost 4 bases, and 9 bases lay in between. This CDR3 spans 14 amino acids. Germline V lookup: CDR1 SEHNR, CDR2 FQNEAQ (reference sequence). The CDR3 nucleotides read TGTGCCAGCAGCTTAGACACTAGCCCAGATACGCAGTATTTT. This encodes CASSLDTSPDTQYF.

This clonotype was counted many times. Written as DNA, the CDR3 is TGCAGTGCTCCCCGACTAACTAATGAAAAACTGTTTTTT. Residues: CSAPRLTNEKLFF. This chain uses TRBV20-1 with TRBJ1-4; D not resolved. CDR3 length equals 13 residues. V lost 5 bases and J 1 base, leaving 8 bases between the germline ends. The germline gives CDR1 DFQATT, CDR2 SNEGSKA (reference sequence).

The table lists this clonotype with many counts. V and J are TRBV10-3 and TRBJ2-3; D may be TRBD1 (6 bases). CDR1 and CDR2 from the germline V gene are ENHRY and SYGVKD. The CDR3 extends over 17 amino acids. Between the trimmed V and J ends, which lost 3 bases and 5 bases, there was a span of 21 bases. The CDR3 spells CAISDPYAGARGDTQYF. The CDR3 region has the DNA TGTGCCATCAGTGATCCATACGCAGGGGCTCGAGGAGATACGCAGTATTTT.

In its sample, this clonotype was seen many times. This chain connects TRBV12-3 or TRBV12-4 to TRBJ2-5; TRBD1 matches at 7 bases. V lost 5 bases, J lost 9 bases, and 3 bases stayed unmatched. The CDR3 is made up of 11 amino acids. The CDR3 sequence is CASSTGTAQYF. In nucleotides, the CDR3 is TGTGCCAGCAGTACCGGGACAGCCCAGTACTTC.

This clonotype has a count of ten or more. The genes are TRBV6-2 or TRBV6-3 and TRBJ2-5; TRBD2 agrees at 8 bases. The V gene's germline CDR1 is MNHEY and CDR2 SVGEGT. Losses at the gene ends were 4 bases for V and 6 bases for J; bases not matched to a gene: 13. The CDR3 has 16 residues. In nucleotides, the CDR3 is TGTGCCAGCAGTTTCACCGCGCGGACTAGCTGGCAGACCCAGTACTTC. It encodes CASSFTARTSWQTQYF.

This clonotype was recorded at least ten times. The V and J genes are TRBV5-1 and TRBJ1-6, with D uncertain. The CDR3 length is 13 residues. CDR1 is SGHRS and CDR2 is YFSETQ in the germline V gene. V shed 0 bases and J shed 7 bases, with 5 bases lying between them. Written as DNA, the CDR3 is TGCGCCAGCAGCTTGGATGTAAATTCACCCCTCCACTTT. Translated: CASSLDVNSPLHF.

This clonotype was seen many times. V gene TRBV20-1 combines with J gene TRBJ2-5; D not certain. Germline values: CDR1 DFQATT, CDR2 SNEGSKA (reference sequence). This CDR3 spans 13 amino acids. Trimming cost V 5 bases and J 1 base, with 11 bases left between them. CDR3 in amino acids: CSALSATQETQYF. The CDR3 bases are TGCAGTGCTCTTAGTGCTACCCAAGAGACCCAGTACTTC.

This clonotype was seen only a few times. A junction end diverges from the germline sequence, so it may reflect a read error. The CDR3, as DNA: TGTGCCAGCAGCCCCTACCGGGCGGGGAACATTGAAGCTTTCTTT. Its protein is CASSPYRAGNIEAFF. J is TRBJ1-1 and V is TRBV5-4; no definite D call. CDR1 and CDR2 from the germline V gene are SGHNT and YYREEE (reference sequence). This CDR3 comprises 15 residues.

This clonotype occurred many times. The rearrangement links TRBV20-1 to TRBJ2-7; possibly TRBD1 for D (6 bases). The CDR3 length is 14 residues. Trimming cost V 3 bases and J 5 bases, with 17 bases left between them. CDR1 is DFQATT and CDR2 is SNEGSKA in the germline V gene (reference sequence). CDR3 nucleotides: TGCAGTGCTAGCCGGGCAGGGGTGATCAACGAGCAGTACTTC. It yields the protein CSASRAGVINEQYF.

In regard to this clonotype: The DNA is omitted, as the CDR3 cannot be located on it reliably, and the CDR3 follows TCRdb's listing. The V gene is TRBV7-9, the J gene TRBJ2-2. CDR1 is SEHNR and CDR2 is FQNEAQ in the germline V gene (reference sequence). Including both end residues, the CDR3 is 13 amino acids long. The CDR3 sequence is CASSSSVTGELFF.

This clonotype was seen a handful of times. DNA of the CDR3: TGTGCCAGCCGCTCCGGCAACGAAGAGACCCAGTACTTC. Translated, it gives CASRSGNEETQYF. The chain combines TRBV7-2 with TRBJ2-5; D unresolved. The CDR3 is 13 residues long. Germline loops: CDR1 SGHTA, CDR2 FQGNSA. The V gene lost 8 bases and the J gene lost 3 bases, with 13 bases spanning the gap. Together with reference TRBV7-2 and TRBJ2-5, the CDR3 gives the full variable domain: GAGVSQSPSNKVTEKGKDVELRCDPISGHTALYWYRQSLGQGLEFLIYFQGNSAPDKSGLPSDRFSAERTGGSVSTLTIQRTQQEDSAVYLCASRSGNEETQYFGPGTRLLVL.

The chain recombines TRBV12-5 with TRBJ2-5, with D perhaps matching TRBD1 (6 bases). This CDR3 has 16 residues. CDR1 is LGHNT and CDR2 is FRNRAP in the germline V gene. V was clipped by 2 bases and J by 6 bases, with 19 bases between them. The CDR3 DNA reads as TGTGCTAGTGGTTTGATTCTCGGTCGGGACAAGAAGACCCAGTACTTC. Translation gives CASGLILGRDKKTQYF.

The sample holds a few counts of this clonotype. V and J are TRBV7-9 and TRBJ2-7; D remains unclear. The CDR3 totals 12 residues. In germline, CDR1 is SEHNR, CDR2 FQNEAQ (reference sequence). Trimming stripped 11 bases from V and 4 bases from J, with 15 bases between. For the CDR3, the DNA is TGTGCCGGGAAGACCCCTCTTTACGAGCAGTACTTC. Translation gives CAGKTPLYEQYF.

This clonotype showed up many times. This chain joins TRBV2 and TRBJ1-1; D not resolved. Per the germline V gene, CDR1 is SNHLY and CDR2 is FYNNEI. V was clipped by 6 bases and J by 1 base, with 9 bases between them. CDR3 length: 13 residues. CDR3 loop: CASSALKNTEAFF. The CDR3 nucleotides are TGTGCCAGCAGCGCTCTCAAGAACACTGAAGCTTTCTTT.

The gene calls are TRBV5-1 and TRBJ2-5; the D gene is possibly TRBD2 (5 bases). The germline V gene encodes CDR1 SGHRS and CDR2 YFSETQ. Trimming removed 5 bases from V and 0 bases from J, with 14 bases in between. The CDR3 length is 15 residues. The CDR3 DNA reads TGCGCCAGCAGTATGGCCTCGGGGAACCAAGAGACCCAGTACTTC. Translated, it gives CASSMASGNQETQYF.

The chain links TRBV20-1 to TRBJ2-2; 10 nucleotides align to TRBD1. CDR1 DFQATT and CDR2 SNEGSKA come from the germline V gene (reference sequence). The CDR3 sequence is 16 residues long. Trimming removed 0 bases from V and 6 bases from J; junction bases left unmatched: 7. The CDR3 loop reads CSARDPGTGVAGELFF. The CDR3 DNA follows: TGCAGTGCTAGAGACCCCGGGACAGGGGTGGCCGGGGAGCTGTTTTTT.

This clonotype was seen repeatedly, ten times or more. The V and J genes are TRBV2 and TRBJ1-5; 8 bases align to TRBD1. The CDR3 is made up of 14 amino acids. Germline V gene lookup returns CDR1 SNHLY and CDR2 FYNNEI. Germline trimming cut 6 bases from V and 6 bases from J; bases unmatched to any gene: 7. CDR3 loop: CASSGQGVVQPQHF. CDR3 bases: TGTGCCAGCAGCGGACAGGGCGTTGTTCAGCCCCAGCATTTT.